Listed below are T cell receptor beta chains from one sample, sequenced in a study of Ad26.COV2.S vaccination and SARS-CoV-2 variants. Measured with immunoSEQ multiplex PCR; TCRdb has only the in-frame clones, and not every one. The sample includes approximately 300,000 clones, around 83% seen only once; the top ten take 1.5% to 2%. The sequencing used peripheral blood, collected in a trial of Ad26.COV2.S vaccine versus placebo. The receptor source for this set is a person between 18 and 65 years old who received the Ad26.COV2.S COVID-19 vaccine or a placebo. Each CDR3 is given with its conserved first and last residue. The D gene is left open where the match is weak. Clone size is shown for a subset of rows, as once, few, many or a class of expanded clone.

clone_size: few; v_call: TRBV9; j_call: TRBJ2-2; d_call: .; cdr3_aa: CASSPRGLEGGGELFF; cdr3_nt: TGTGCCAGCAGCCCCCGAGGGTTGGAGGGAGGCGGGGAGCTGTTTTTT
clone_size: .; v_call: TRBV7-9; j_call: TRBJ1-6; d_call: .; cdr3_aa: CASSLQAGMDSPLHF; cdr3_nt: TGTGCCAGCAGCTTACAGGCAGGGATGGATTCACCCCTCCACTTT
clone_size: .; v_call: TRBV30; j_call: TRBJ2-7; d_call: .; cdr3_aa: CAWTDKGYEQYF; cdr3_nt: TGTGCCTGGACGGACAAGGGCTACGAGCAGTACTTC
clone_size: .; v_call: TRBV5-5; j_call: TRBJ1-1; d_call: .; cdr3_aa: CASSLAQGWNTEAFF; cdr3_nt: TGTGCCAGCAGCTTGGCCCAGGGCTGGAACACTGAAGCTTTCTTT
clone_size: .; v_call: TRBV6-5; j_call: TRBJ2-3; d_call: TRBD1; cdr3_aa: CASREGQSTDTQYF; cdr3_nt: TGTGCCAGCAGAGAGGGACAGAGCACAGATACGCAGTATTTT
clone_size: .; v_call: TRBV7-9; j_call: TRBJ1-5; d_call: .; cdr3_aa: CASSSWGPNQPQHF; cdr3_nt: TGTGCCAGCAGCTCTTGGGGCCCCAATCAGCCCCAGCATTTT
clone_size: .; v_call: TRBV13; j_call: TRBJ2-7; d_call: .; cdr3_aa: CASSLEGYEQYF; cdr3_nt: TGTGCCAGCAGCTTAGAGGGATACGAGCAGTACTTC
clone_size: .; v_call: TRBV29-1; j_call: TRBJ2-3; d_call: TRBD1; cdr3_aa: CSGDRVPTDTQYF; cdr3_nt: TGCAGCGGGGACAGAGTTCCCACAGATACGCAGTATTTT
clone_size: once; v_call: TRBV9; j_call: TRBJ1-2; d_call: .; cdr3_aa: CASSTENYGYTF; cdr3_nt: TGTGCCAGCAGTACCGAGAACTATGGCTACACCTTC
clone_size: .; v_call: TRBV5-1; j_call: TRBJ1-4; d_call: .; cdr3_aa: CASSPYGGRDEKLFF; cdr3_nt: TGCGCCAGCAGCCCTTATGGGGGGCGCGACGAAAAACTGTTTTTT
clone_size: .; v_call: TRBV23-1; j_call: TRBJ2-1; d_call: .; cdr3_aa: CASSQKGVDRDEQFF; cdr3_nt: TGCGCCAGCAGTCAAAAAGGGGTAGATCGCGATGAGCAGTTCTTC
clone_size: .; v_call: TRBV7-2; j_call: TRBJ2-3; d_call: .; cdr3_aa: CASSLGQGRSTDTQYF; cdr3_nt: TGTGCCAGCAGCTTAGGCCAGGGGCGAAGCACAGATACGCAGTATTTT
clone_size: .; v_call: TRBV21-1; j_call: TRBJ2-1; d_call: .; cdr3_aa: CASSKNKFSPDYNEQFF; cdr3_nt: TGTGCCAGCAGCAAAAATAAGTTCAGTCCAGATTACAATGAGCAGTTCTTC
clone_size: once; v_call: TRBV5-1; j_call: TRBJ1-2; d_call: TRBD1; cdr3_aa: CASSKGDSRNYGYTF; cdr3_nt: TGCGCCAGCAGCAAAGGGGACAGTAGAAACTATGGCTACACCTTC
clone_size: few; v_call: TRBV7-8; j_call: TRBJ1-2; d_call: .; cdr3_aa: CASSLNGRDLAYTF; cdr3_nt: TGTGCCAGCAGCTTAAACGGCAGGGATCTTGCCTACACCTTC
clone_size: .; v_call: TRBV18; j_call: TRBJ2-5; d_call: TRBD1; cdr3_aa: CASSPRQGREETQYF; cdr3_nt: TGTGCCAGCTCACCAAGACAGGGTCGGGAAGAGACCCAGTACTTC
clone_size: .; v_call: TRBV5-5; j_call: TRBJ2-5; d_call: TRBD1; cdr3_aa: CASSSARLTGGQETQYF; cdr3_nt: TGTGCCAGCAGCTCAGCGAGACTGACAGGGGGCCAAGAGACCCAGTACTTC
clone_size: .; v_call: TRBV6-2/TRBV6-3; j_call: TRBJ1-5; d_call: .; cdr3_aa: CASSYRFGGANSNQPQHF; cdr3_nt: TGTGCCAGCAGTTACAGATTTGGGGGAGCTAATAGCAATCAGCCCCAGCATTTT
clone_size: .; v_call: TRBV2; j_call: TRBJ2-7; d_call: .; cdr3_aa: CASNPDYSYEQYF; cdr3_nt: TGTGCCAGCAATCCGGATTACTCCTACGAGCAGTACTTC
clone_size: .; v_call: TRBV12-5; j_call: TRBJ2-3; d_call: .; cdr3_aa: CASGLTQAADTQYF; cdr3_nt: TGTGCTAGTGGTTTAACACAGGCGGCAGATACGCAGTATTTT
clone_size: .; v_call: TRBV6-5; j_call: TRBJ2-7; d_call: .; cdr3_aa: CASRPGPISYEQYF; cdr3_nt: TGTGCCAGCAGACCGGGACCGATATCCTACGAGCAGTACTTC
clone_size: .; v_call: TRBV13; j_call: TRBJ2-1; d_call: TRBD1; cdr3_aa: CASSLNAGGSDEQFF; cdr3_nt: TGTGCCAGCAGCTTAAACGCAGGGGGCTCGGATGAGCAGTTCTTC
clone_size: .; v_call: TRBV19; j_call: TRBJ1-1; d_call: .; cdr3_aa: CASSPLQGVTGTEAFF; cdr3_nt: TGTGCCAGTAGTCCTCTACAGGGAGTGACAGGCACTGAAGCTTTCTTT
clone_size: .; v_call: TRBV7-6; j_call: TRBJ2-5; d_call: .; cdr3_aa: CASRSPVGGETQYF; cdr3_nt: TGTGCCAGCAGGAGCCCGGTGGGAGGAGAGACCCAGTACTTC
clone_size: .; v_call: TRBV2; j_call: TRBJ1-2; d_call: .; cdr3_aa: CASSRGAPANYGYTF; cdr3_nt: TGTGCCAGCAGCCGCGGGGCCCCAGCTAACTATGGCTACACCTTC
clone_size: .; v_call: TRBV6-2/TRBV6-3; j_call: TRBJ2-2; d_call: .; cdr3_aa: CASSPMQPGELFF; cdr3_nt: TGTGCCAGCAGCCCCATGCAACCGGGGGAGCTGTTTTTT
clone_size: .; v_call: TRBV10-3; j_call: TRBJ1-6; d_call: .; cdr3_aa: CAISDPNSPLHF; cdr3_nt: TGTGCCATCAGTGATCCTAATTCACCCCTCCACTTT
clone_size: .; v_call: TRBV6-5; j_call: TRBJ1-2; d_call: TRBD1; cdr3_aa: CASRTGESGGYTF; cdr3_nt: TGTGCCAGCAGGACAGGGGAATCCGGTGGCTACACCTTC
clone_size: .; v_call: TRBV7-2; j_call: TRBJ2-3; d_call: .; cdr3_aa: CASSLGGLGPTDTQYF; cdr3_nt: TGTGCCAGCAGCTTAGGTGGCCTGGGGCCCACAGATACGCAGTATTTT
clone_size: .; v_call: TRBV19; j_call: TRBJ2-5; d_call: .; cdr3_aa: CASSVEGRETQYF; cdr3_nt: TGTGCCAGTAGTGTGGAGGGGAGAGAGACCCAGTACTTC
clone_size: .; v_call: TRBV18; j_call: TRBJ1-2; d_call: .; cdr3_aa: CASSPSRADYGYTF; cdr3_nt: TGTGCCAGCTCACCGAGCAGGGCCGACTATGGCTACACCTTC
clone_size: .; v_call: TRBV5-6; j_call: TRBJ2-7; d_call: TRBD1; cdr3_aa: CASSFGTGSSYEQYF; cdr3_nt: TGTGCCAGCAGCTTTGGGACAGGGAGCTCCTACGAGCAGTACTTC
clone_size: .; v_call: TRBV2; j_call: TRBJ1-5; d_call: .; cdr3_aa: CASRGGLEHQPQHF; cdr3_nt: TGTGCCAGCAGGGGGGGGCTGGAGCATCAGCCCCAGCATTTT
clone_size: .; v_call: TRBV5-1; j_call: TRBJ1-2; d_call: TRBD1; cdr3_aa: CASSSDRGGYTF; cdr3_nt: TGCGCCAGCAGCTCAGACAGGGGAGGCTACACCTTC
clone_size: .; v_call: TRBV10-2; j_call: TRBJ1-4; d_call: .; cdr3_aa: CASSRGGVNEKLFF; cdr3_nt: TGCGCCAGCTCCCGAGGAGGTGTTAATGAAAAACTGTTTTTT
clone_size: .; v_call: TRBV11-2; j_call: TRBJ1-1; d_call: .; cdr3_aa: CASSLRRDNTEAFF; cdr3_nt: TGTGCCAGCAGCTTACGGCGGGACAACACTGAAGCTTTCTTT
clone_size: .; v_call: TRBV5-6; j_call: TRBJ1-5; d_call: .; cdr3_aa: CASSLSTSGPQHF; cdr3_nt: TGTGCCAGCAGCTTGAGTACGAGTGGGCCCCAGCATTTT
clone_size: .; v_call: TRBV5-4; j_call: TRBJ1-1; d_call: TRBD1; cdr3_aa: CASSDGTGNTEAFF; cdr3_nt: TGTGCCAGCAGCGACGGGACAGGGAACACTGAAGCTTTCTTT
clone_size: .; v_call: TRBV27; j_call: TRBJ2-3; d_call: TRBD2; cdr3_aa: CASSLAGGGRTDTQYF; cdr3_nt: TGTGCCAGCAGCCTCGCGGGGGGGGGCCGCACAGATACGCAGTATTTT
clone_size: few; v_call: TRBV5-1; j_call: TRBJ1-1; d_call: .; cdr3_aa: CASSAPEGTEAFF; cdr3_nt: TGCGCCAGCAGCGCCCCGGAGGGCACTGAAGCTTTCTTT
clone_size: .; v_call: TRBV6-5; j_call: TRBJ2-2; d_call: TRBD1; cdr3_aa: CASSRTGNNGELFF; cdr3_nt: TGTGCCAGCAGTAGGACAGGCAATAACGGGGAGCTGTTTTTT